Shown below are 27 T cell receptor beta chains from a single sample sequenced in a study of beta chain features in type 1 diabetes. As every portion of the isolated RNA was reverse transcribed, the sequencing read expressed TCRB transcripts. Sequencing used immunoSEQ multiplex PCR; TCRdb keeps in-frame clones, though not all of them. The table lists around 250,000 clones, 68% of them singletons. Sequencing input: naive CD4+ T cells from blood. Source of these receptors: a man between 25 and 39 years old in good health.

In nucleotides, the CDR3 is TGCGCCAGCAGCCCGACCTTTCAAGAGAACACTGAAGCTTTCTTT. This sequence encodes CASSPTFQENTEAFF. The chain is built from TRBV4-1 and TRBJ1-1, with D unresolved. The CDR3 contains 15 residues. Germline CDR1 and CDR2: MGHRA and YSYEKL. Trimming took off 4 bases at V and 1 base at J, with 13 bases between the two ends.

The chain has TRBV9 and TRBJ2-5; no reliable D call. The V and J ends lost 2 bases and 5 bases respectively, with 10 bases between them. The CDR3 contains 13 residues. Germline V gives CDR1 SGDLS, CDR2 YYNGEE. The CDR3 loop reads CASSVSMGETQYF. The DNA for the CDR3 is TGTGCCAGCAGCGTTTCAATGGGGGAGACCCAGTACTTC. Complete variable domain (other parts from reference TRBV9 and TRBJ2-5): DSGVTQTPKHLITATGQRVTLRCSPRSGDLSVYWYQQSLDQGLQFLIQYYNGEERAKGNILERFSAQQFPDLHSELNLSSLELGDSALYFCASSVSMGETQYFGPGTRLLVL.

The V and J genes are TRBV7-8 and TRBJ2-3; D is unclear. V was shortened by 6 bases and J by 1 base, with 20 bases between the two germline ends. CDR1 and CDR2 (germline): SGHVS, FQNEAQ. CDR3 length: 17 residues. CDR3 protein: CASRIVGFMEGTDTQYF. Here the CDR3 DNA reads TGTGCCAGCAGAATTGTAGGGTTTATGGAAGGCACAGATACGCAGTATTTT.

CDR3 amino acids: CATSRDQRIGELFF. In nucleotides, the CDR3 is TGTGCCACCAGCAGAGATCAGAGGATCGGGGAGCTGTTTTTT. The V call is TRBV15, the J call TRBJ2-2; D unclear. The germline gives CDR1 LNHNV, CDR2 YYDKDF (reference sequence). V was cut by 0 bases and J by 7 bases, with 9 bases left in between. This CDR3 has 14 amino acids.

The chain recombines TRBV14 with TRBJ2-1, with D uncertain. The CDR3 has 11 residues. V was pared by 5 bases and J by 3 bases, with 2 bases between. Germline loops: CDR1 SGHDN, CDR2 FVKESK. CDR3 in DNA: TGTGCCAGCAGCTTCTACAATGAGCAGTTCTTC. Translation: CASSFYNEQFF.

This clone was detected only a few times. The chain links TRBV29-1 to TRBJ1-1; no reliable D call. The CDR3 runs to 10 residues. Germline V CDR1 and CDR2: SQVTM, ANQGSEA. V was shortened by 7 bases and J by 0 bases, with 3 bases between the two germline ends. CDR3 in DNA: TGCAGCGCTCTGAACACTGAAGCTTTCTTT. It codes for CSALNTEAFF.

This chain joins TRBV5-1 and TRBJ2-1; D is unclear. Looked up from germline, CDR1 is SGHRS and CDR2 is YFSETQ. The CDR3 sequence is 13 residues long. V was cut by 4 bases and J by 0 bases, with 5 bases left in between. The CDR3 region has the DNA TGCGCCAGCAGCCCTTTCTCCTACAATGAGCAGTTCTTC. Amino acids: CASSPFSYNEQFF.

The chain has TRBV30 and TRBJ2-2; D is uncertain. Germline lookup yields CDR1 GTSNPN and CDR2 SVGIG (reference sequence). Trimming took off 4 bases at V and 6 bases at J, with 9 bases between the two ends. CDR3 length: 12 amino acids. The CDR3 DNA sequence: TGTGCCTGGAAAGGCATGGCCGGGGAGCTGTTTTTT. Protein product: CAWKGMAGELFF.

This clone occurred once. The chain joins TRBV9 to TRBJ2-1, with 11 nucleotides matching TRBD2. CDR1 and CDR2 (germline): SGDLS, YYNGEE. This CDR3 is built from 16 residues. The trim removed 0 bases at V and 6 bases at J, leaving 5 bases unmatched. CDR3: CASSVGGTSGANEQFF. The CDR3 region has the DNA TGTGCCAGCAGCGTAGGAGGGACTAGCGGAGCCAATGAGCAGTTCTTC.

This clone was seen a handful of times. The chain employs TRBV30 and TRBJ1-1; 7 bases fit TRBD1. J gave up 3 bases and V 3 bases, and 4 bases lay outside the gene matches. This CDR3 comprises 13 residues. Germline V CDR1 and CDR2: GTSNPN, SVGIG (reference sequence). The CDR3, as DNA: TGTGCCTGGAGACGCCAGGGGGACACTGAAGCTTTCTTT. Encoded protein: CAWRRQGDTEAFF.

The chain combines TRBV7-9 with TRBJ2-1, with D tentatively TRBD1 (5 bases). This CDR3 comprises 14 residues. Trimming removed 1 base at V and 4 bases at J, with 8 bases between. CDR1 and CDR2 from the germline V gene are SEHNR and FQNEAQ (reference sequence). The CDR3 sequence: CASSLVGDYNEQFF. DNA for the CDR3: TGTGCCAGCAGCTTAGTAGGGGATTACAATGAGCAGTTCTTC.

This clone was seen only once. This chain joins TRBV30 and TRBJ1-1; D is ambiguous. Germline CDR1 and CDR2: GTSNPN and SVGIG (reference sequence). This CDR3 has 13 amino acids. With 3 bases removed from V and 5 bases from J, the gap between germline ends came to 13 bases. The CDR3 nucleotides are TGTGCCTGGAGAGTCCTGGCGGTGACTGAAGCTTTCTTT. Amino acids: CAWRVLAVTEAFF.

J is TRBJ1-2 and V is TRBV7-2; 7 bases fit TRBD1. The CDR3 runs to 15 residues. The V and J ends lost 1 base and 3 bases, in that order; junction bases with no gene match: 5. Germline V gene data show CDR1 as SGHTA and CDR2 as FQGNSA. CDR3 sequence (DNA): TGTGCCAGCAGCTTAGTGGGCGACAGGGACTATGGCTACACCTTC. Amino acid sequence: CASSLVGDRDYGYTF.

The chain uses TRBV20-1 and TRBJ1-2; D call uncertain. The CDR3 covers 10 residues. Germline V gives CDR1 DFQATT, CDR2 SNEGSKA (reference sequence). Trimming took off 0 bases at V and 9 bases at J, with 5 bases between the two ends. The CDR3 DNA follows: TGCAGTGCTAGAGACGAGAGCTACACCTTC. The encoded protein is CSARDESYTF.

This chain uses TRBV30 with TRBJ1-2; 7 bases agree with TRBD1. The CDR3 extends over 16 amino acids. V shed 4 bases, J shed 3 bases, and the junction held 14 bases outside the gene matches. Germline assignment: CDR1 GTSNPN and CDR2 SVGIG (reference sequence). This CDR3 is CAWTRVLTGIDYGYTF. CDR3 coding DNA: TGTGCCTGGACCCGAGTCCTGACAGGGATCGACTATGGCTACACCTTC.

V and J are TRBV30 and TRBJ2-2; D is possibly TRBD1 or TRBD2 (5 bases each). The CDR3 is 11 amino acids. Trimming removed 8 bases at V and 6 bases at J, with 10 bases between. The V gene's germline CDR1 is GTSNPN and CDR2 SVGIG (reference sequence). In DNA form, the CDR3 reads TGTGCCAGCAGGGAGTCCGGGGAGCTGTTTTTT. Its translation: CASRESGELFF.

The rearrangement links TRBV15 to TRBJ1-1; no clear D gene. Trimming took 0 bases from V and 0 from J, leaving 8 bases between them. Per the germline V gene, CDR1 is LNHNV and CDR2 is YYDKDF (reference sequence). The CDR3 extends over 15 amino acids. The CDR3 coding sequence is TGTGCCACCAGCAGAGATTTGAAGCTGAACACTGAAGCTTTCTTT. This encodes CATSRDLKLNTEAFF.

This clone has just one count. The CDR3 DNA reads TGTGCCTGGACCAACAGGGTCTATGGCTACACCTTC. The encoded protein is CAWTNRVYGYTF. J is TRBJ1-2 and V is TRBV30; perhaps TRBD1 as D (6 bases). Germline V gene sequence: CDR1 GTSNPN, CDR2 SVGIG (reference sequence). V lost 4 bases and J lost 4, with 10 bases in between. The CDR3 has 12 amino acids.

The V gene is TRBV30, the J gene TRBJ1-4; 7 bases agree with TRBD1. Germline CDR1 reads GTSNPN; CDR2 reads SVGIG (reference sequence). The CDR3 is 12 residues long. V gave up 8 bases and J gave up 3 bases; unmatched junction bases: 3. Here the CDR3 DNA reads TGTGCCCACCAGGGGGCTAATGAAAAACTGTTTTTT. Its protein product is CAHQGANEKLFF.

This chain uses TRBV7-9 with TRBJ1-1; 7 bases line up with TRBD1. This CDR3 comprises 14 residues. Germline assignment: CDR1 SEHNR and CDR2 FQNEAQ (reference sequence). Trimming at V came to 5 bases and at J to 5 bases, leaving 8 bases not matched to a gene. Here the CDR3 reads CASSLDRVRTEAFF. For the CDR3, the DNA is TGTGCCAGCAGCCTAGACAGGGTCAGAACTGAAGCTTTCTTT.

This clone was counted only a few times. V is TRBV28 and J is TRBJ2-7; 10 bases map to TRBD1. The junction had 4 bases not matched to a gene; V was cut back by 5 bases and J by 0 bases. The CDR3 has 15 amino acids. CDR1 is MDHEN and CDR2 is SYDVKM in the germline V gene. CDR3 DNA: TGTGCCAGCAGTCCCCGGACAGGGGGCTCCTACGAGCAGTACTTC. As protein: CASSPRTGGSYEQYF.

As concerns this clone: This sample includes further DNA sequences coding for the same CDR3. The V gene is TRBV9, the J gene TRBJ2-1; 11 bases agree with TRBD2. CDR3 length: 15 residues. Trimming at V came to 3 bases and at J to 4 bases, leaving 3 bases not matched to a gene. Looked up from germline, CDR1 is SGDLS and CDR2 is YYNGEE. The CDR3 coding sequence is TGTGCCAGCAGCGGCACTAGCGGGAGTTACAATGAGCAGTTCTTC. It is translated as CASSGTSGSYNEQFF. The full variable domain, rest sourced from reference TRBV9 and TRBJ2-1, is DSGVTQTPKHLITATGQRVTLRCSPRSGDLSVYWYQQSLDQGLQFLIQYYNGEERAKGNILERFSAQQFPDLHSELNLSSLELGDSALYFCASSGTSGSYNEQFFGPGTRLTVL.

The rearrangement links TRBV7-6 to TRBJ2-3; D remains ambiguous. The CDR3 is made up of 17 amino acids. Germline assignment: CDR1 SGHVS and CDR2 FNYEAQ. Trimming cost V 0 bases and J 1 base, with 14 bases left between them. CDR3 protein: CASSLASSARRTDTQYF. The CDR3 region has the DNA TGTGCCAGCAGCTTAGCGAGCTCGGCCAGGCGCACAGATACGCAGTATTTT.

The rearrangement links TRBV30 to TRBJ2-3, with D unresolved. V gave up 5 bases and J gave up 0 bases, with 6 bases separating them. The CDR3 runs 12 residues. Looked up from germline, CDR1 is GTSNPN and CDR2 is SVGIG (reference sequence). The CDR3 region is CAWEDSTDTQYF. The CDR3 DNA reads as TGTGCCTGGGAGGACAGCACAGATACGCAGTATTTT. The variable domain in full, completed from reference TRBV30 and TRBJ2-3, reads SQTIHQWPATLVQPVGSPLSLECTVEGTSNPNLYWYRQAAGRGLQLLFYSVGIGQISSEVPQNLSASRPQDRQFILSSKKLLLSDSGFYLCAWEDSTDTQYFGPGTRLTVL.

This rearrangement joins TRBV28 to TRBJ2-2, with D uncertain. Germline V gives CDR1 MDHEN, CDR2 SYDVKM. Trimming shortened V by 4 bases and J by 4 bases, and 4 bases separated the two germline ends. The CDR3 is 12 amino acids. As DNA, the CDR3 is TGTGCCAGCAGTTGGGCCACCGGGGAGCTGTTTTTT. Protein sequence: CASSWATGELFF.

V and J are TRBV7-2 and TRBJ2-5; D may be TRBD2 (6 bases). V lost 3 bases to trimming and J lost 6 bases, with 8 bases between them. The CDR3 length is 12 residues. From germline, CDR1 is SGHTA and CDR2 FQGNSA. The CDR3 coding sequence is TGTGCCAGCAGCTTCCGCGGGAAGACCCAGTACTTC. Amino acids: CASSFRGKTQYF.

For this clone: Other DNA sequences in the sample encode the same CDR3. The chain carries TRBV25-1 and TRBJ1-2; 7 bases agree with TRBD1. The V gene's germline CDR1 is MGHDK and CDR2 SYGVNS. There are 13 residues in the CDR3. Trimming cost V 1 base and J 4 bases; bases outside gene matches: 0. As DNA, the CDR3 is TGTGCCAGCAGTGAATCAGGGGGCTATGGCTACACCTTC. Translation gives CASSESGGYGYTF.